These 17 T cell receptor beta chains were sequenced from one sample in a study of blood T cell repertoires in COVID-19. Here immunoSEQ multiplex PCR was the method, and the copy in TCRdb shows in-frame clones only, minus some. Seen here are 8,800 or so clones, 75% to 90% observed once, and the top ten hold 9.9%. Specimen: peripheral blood. These receptors came from a human donor in a cohort sampled during active COVID-19.

This chain uses TRBV5-4 with TRBJ2-3; 12 bases match TRBD2. Germline CDR1 and CDR2: SGHNT and YYREEE (reference sequence). The V segment lost 1 base and the J segment 3 bases; nucleotides outside the gene matches: 9. The CDR3 loop spans 18 amino acids. CDR3 residues: CASSLMVTSGRLTDTQYF. CDR3 bases: TGTGCCAGCAGCTTGATGGTGACTAGCGGGAGACTGACAGATACGCAGTATTTT.

The chain joins TRBV6-2 or TRBV6-3 to TRBJ2-1; TRBD2 aligns across 15 bases. V trimming: 6 bases; J trimming: 2 bases; junction bases outside the gene matches: 8. The CDR3 length is 18 residues. Looked up from germline, CDR1 is MNHEY and CDR2 is SVGEGT. The CDR3 DNA reads TGTGCCAGCAGCAAGGGACTAGCGGGAGGTAATGCCTACAATGAGCAGTTCTTC. Translation: CASSKGLAGGNAYNEQFF.

The chain has TRBV29-1 and TRBJ1-6; 7 bases are a match to TRBD1. Germline assignment: CDR1 SQVTM and CDR2 ANQGSEA. The length of the CDR3 is 16 residues. DNA for the CDR3: TGCAGTGAACAGAAACTCCCGGGACAGTATAATTCACCCCTCCACTTT. It yields the protein CSEQKLPGQYNSPLHF.

V and J are TRBV4-2 and TRBJ2-7; 9 bases map to TRBD2. The CDR3 runs 15 residues. V trimming: 4 bases; J trimming: 3 bases; junction bases outside the gene matches: 7. CDR1 is LGHNA, CDR2 YNFKEQ, per germline. The CDR3 DNA reads TGTGCCAGCAGCCCCTCACTAGCGGGCAGCTACGAGCAGTACTTC. Its translation is CASSPSLAGSYEQYF.

V is TRBV28 and J is TRBJ2-2; 8 bases line up with TRBD2. The CDR3 is 17 residues long. Germline V gives CDR1 MDHEN, CDR2 SYDVKM. J was trimmed by 4 bases and V by 3 bases; bases with no gene match: 10. CDR3 in amino acids: CASSFEREITGTGELFF. The DNA of the CDR3 is TGTGCCAGCAGTTTTGAGCGGGAGATAACGGGCACCGGGGAGCTGTTTTTT.

DNA for the CDR3: TGTGCCAGCAGCTTGACAGGGGGCAATCAGCCCCAGCATTTT. Its translation is CASSLTGGNQPQHF. The rearrangement joins TRBV6-6 to TRBJ1-5; 8 nucleotides line up with TRBD1. V was clipped by 6 bases and J by 2 bases; unmatched bases: 3. From germline, CDR1 is MNHNY and CDR2 SVGAGI (reference sequence). The CDR3 loop spans 14 amino acids.

This chain uses TRBV10-3 with TRBJ2-7; 9 bases are shared with TRBD2. The J segment lost 2 bases and the V segment lost 9 bases, leaving 8 bases of the junction unmatched. The germline gives CDR1 ENHRY, CDR2 SYGVKD. The CDR3 spans 14 residues. CDR3 residues: CAIGGAGGTYEQYF. For the CDR3, the DNA is TGTGCCATAGGTGGCGCGGGAGGGACCTACGAGCAGTACTTC.

The chain joins TRBV6-5 to TRBJ2-7; D may be TRBD1 (5 bases). Per the germline V gene, CDR1 is MNHEY and CDR2 is SVGAGI. V lost 6 bases to trimming and J lost 0 bases, with 12 bases between them. This CDR3 has 14 residues. CDR3 coding DNA: TGTGCCAGCAGCAGGACATTGAGCTCCTACGAGCAGTACTTC. Translation: CASSRTLSSYEQYF.

V gene TRBV27 combines with J gene TRBJ2-2; 7 nucleotides align to TRBD2. With V trimmed by 7 bases and J by 6 bases, 11 bases remained unmatched. The CDR3 loop spans 15 amino acids. CDR1 is MNHEY, CDR2 SMNVEV, per germline (reference sequence). CDR3 coding DNA: TGTGCCAGCAAGGAAGCAGGGAGGGGCCCCGGGGAGCTGTTTTTT. It encodes CASKEAGRGPGELFF.

The J gene is TRBJ2-7, the V gene TRBV6-5, with 9 positions matching TRBD1. The J segment lost 4 bases and the V segment lost 6 bases, leaving 7 bases of the junction unmatched. Germline V gene sequence: CDR1 MNHEY, CDR2 SVGAGI. This CDR3 comprises 14 residues. The DNA for the CDR3 is TGTGCCAGCAGCCCGGACAGGGGAACTTACGAGCAGTACTTC. Protein sequence: CASSPDRGTYEQYF.

In its sample, this clone was seen once. The chain has TRBV7-2 and TRBJ2-7; 7 bases fit TRBD2. This CDR3 has 15 amino acids. The ends lost 0 bases at V and 4 bases at J; junction bases unmatched: 6. Per germline, CDR1 SGHTA and CDR2 FQGNSA. The CDR3 DNA reads as TGTGCCAGCAGCTTAGCTGTGGGAGGGTTGTACGAGCAGTACTTC. Translated: CASSLAVGGLYEQYF.

This chain links TRBV18 with TRBJ2-5; TRBD1 matches 10 bases. The CDR3 is 17 amino acids. The ends lost 2 bases at V and 5 bases at J; junction bases unmatched: 11. Germline-derived CDR1 and CDR2 are KGHSH and LQKENI. CDR3 sequence (DNA): TGTGCCAGCTCACCAATGGACAGGGGGTCAAGTGTGGAGACCCAGTACTTC. Encoded protein: CASSPMDRGSSVETQYF.

The J gene is TRBJ2-5, the V gene TRBV5-1, with 12 bases identical to TRBD1. The CDR3 has 16 amino acids. V lost 1 base, J lost 2 bases, and 3 bases stayed unmatched. Germline V CDR1 and CDR2: SGHRS, YFSETQ. CDR3 in amino acids: CASSLWDRGPQETQYF. For the CDR3, the DNA is TGCGCCAGCAGCTTGTGGGACAGGGGGCCGCAAGAGACCCAGTACTTC.

This sequence joins TRBV7-2 and TRBJ2-1, with a possible D match to TRBD2 (5 bases). V dropped 4 bases and J dropped 5 bases, with 9 bases sitting between them. The CDR3 runs to 13 residues. Per the germline V gene, CDR1 is SGHTA and CDR2 is FQGNSA. The CDR3 loop is CASSSILDNEQFF. The CDR3 DNA is TGTGCCAGCAGCTCAATACTAGACAATGAGCAGTTCTTC.

The J gene is TRBJ2-1, the V gene TRBV27, with TRBD1 matching over 8 bases. Germline CDR1 and CDR2: MNHEY and SMNVEV (reference sequence). J was trimmed by 4 bases and V by 4 bases; bases with no gene match: 3. The CDR3 contains 14 residues. The CDR3 protein is CASSSGGGYNEQFF. CDR3 coding DNA: TGTGCCAGCAGTTCAGGGGGCGGGTACAATGAGCAGTTCTTC.

This chain uses TRBV12-3 or TRBV12-4 with TRBJ2-7; 7 nucleotides line up with TRBD1. The CDR3 extends over 13 amino acids. The J segment lost 6 bases and the V segment lost 2 bases, leaving 4 bases of the junction unmatched. The CDR3 spells CASSLPTGVEQYF. The CDR3 DNA sequence: TGTGCCAGCAGTTTACCAACAGGGGTCGAGCAGTACTTC.

This clone was recorded once. The rearrangement uses TRBV28 and TRBJ2-7; D unclear. Trimming pared 6 bases from V and 5 bases from J, leaving 5 bases between. In germline, CDR1 is MDHEN, CDR2 SYDVKM. This CDR3 contains 10 residues. The CDR3 coding sequence is TGTGCCAGCAGCGGTAACGAGCAGTACTTC. Translating gives CASSGNEQYF.